Presented here are 13 T cell receptor beta chains from one specimen sequenced in a study of OX40 agonist ivuxolimab in advanced cancers. This table comes from immunoSEQ multiplex PCR, and its TCRdb copy is limited to in-frame clones, with some not included. The sample consists of some 73,000 clones, 88% of them appearing once. This sample comprised CD4+ or CD8+ T cells sorted from blood, obtained in a trial of the OX40 agonist ivuxolimab. The receptors stem from an adult with an advanced solid tumor such as melanoma, head and neck, liver or kidney cancer.

CDR3 nucleotide sequence: TGTGCCAGCAGCGACGGAAGGGGAACAGATACGCAGTATTTT. This gives the protein CASSDGRGTDTQYF. V is TRBV9 and J is TRBJ2-3, with TRBD1 as a possible D gene (5 bases). CDR1 and CDR2 from the germline V gene are SGDLS and YYNGEE. The CDR3 runs 14 residues. V lost 3 bases, J lost 3 bases, and 11 bases lay in between.

The chain is built from TRBV7-6 and TRBJ1-1; the D is unclear. Germline lookup yields CDR1 SGHVS and CDR2 FNYEAQ. Trimming left V 2 bases short and J 4 bases short, with 11 bases between. The length of the CDR3 is 14 residues. This CDR3 reads CASSLSSLSTEAFF. The DNA of the CDR3 is TGTGCCAGCAGCTTAAGCTCTTTGAGCACTGAAGCTTTCTTT.

The rearrangement links TRBV4-3 to TRBJ1-1, with D unclear. Germline loops: CDR1 LGHNA, CDR2 YSLEER. The V and J ends lost 5 bases and 4 bases respectively, with 11 bases between them. The CDR3 length is 13 residues. The CDR3 spells CASSIRTVTEAFF. DNA for the CDR3: TGCGCCAGCAGCATCCGAACGGTCACTGAAGCTTTCTTT.

This clone was observed a single time. The chain has TRBV7-9 and TRBJ1-2; D remains unclear. The CDR3 loop spans 13 amino acids. Between the trimmed V and J ends, which lost 2 bases and 10 bases, there was a span of 14 bases. In germline, CDR1 is SEHNR, CDR2 FQNEAQ (reference sequence). The CDR3 DNA reads as TGTGCCAGCAGCTTAACCCCCGGCATTGACTACACCTTC. Residues: CASSLTPGIDYTF.

The rearrangement links TRBV2 to TRBJ1-4; TRBD1 agrees at 7 bases. After removal of 0 bases from V and 7 bases from J, the junction contained 5 bases not matched to a gene. This CDR3 contains 15 residues. Per the germline V gene, CDR1 is SNHLY and CDR2 is FYNNEI. The CDR3: CASSEAQGVGEKLFF. CDR3 bases: TGTGCCAGCAGTGAAGCCCAGGGGGTGGGTGAAAAACTGTTTTTT.

The chain employs TRBV18 and TRBJ2-2; D is undetermined. CDR1 is KGHSH, CDR2 LQKENI, per germline. CDR3 length: 13 amino acids. Trimming took 4 bases from V and 1 from J, leaving 4 bases between them. The chain's CDR3 is CASSLMNTGELFF. The CDR3 DNA reads TGTGCCAGCTCACTAATGAACACCGGGGAGCTGTTTTTT.

To note about this clone: In the same sample, other DNA sequences code for this CDR3. The chain links TRBV29-1 to TRBJ2-1; possibly TRBD2 for D (6 bases). CDR3 length: 14 residues. V was trimmed by 6 bases and J by 9 bases, leaving 21 bases between them. CDR1 and CDR2 (germline): SQVTM, ANQGSEA. The CDR3 spells CSVYHGTASTEQFF. The CDR3 DNA follows: TGCAGCGTCTACCATGGGACTGCTTCAACTGAGCAGTTCTTC.

The rearrangement uses TRBV5-1 and TRBJ1-6; D unresolved. The CDR3 has 14 residues. Germline CDR1 reads SGHRS; CDR2 reads YFSETQ. The germline V and J ends were trimmed by 2 bases and 5 bases, with 8 bases remaining between them. This chain's CDR3 is CASSLYEDNSPLHF. Here the CDR3 DNA reads TGCGCCAGCAGCTTATACGAGGATAATTCACCCCTCCACTTT.

The chain couples TRBV28 to TRBJ2-1; D is ambiguous. Germline loops: CDR1 MDHEN, CDR2 SYDVKM. The CDR3 is made up of 12 amino acids. V lost 1 base, J lost 10 bases, and 8 bases lay in between. This CDR3 is CASSLYPTEQFF. The CDR3 DNA follows: TGTGCCAGCAGTTTATACCCCACCGAGCAGTTCTTC.

This clone has a handful of counts. This chain joins TRBV27 and TRBJ1-5; D not resolved. Germline V gene data show CDR1 as MNHEY and CDR2 as SMNVEV (reference sequence). This CDR3 is built from 13 residues. V was pared by 3 bases and J by 3 bases, with 6 bases between. In DNA form, the CDR3 reads TGTGCCAGCAGTTTCGTAGTCAATCAGCCCCAGCATTTT. It translates to CASSFVVNQPQHF.

This rearrangement joins TRBV2 to TRBJ1-3; unclear D gene. The CDR3 consists of 14 residues. V lost 6 bases and J 4 bases, leaving 13 bases between the germline ends. Germline V gene data show CDR1 as SNHLY and CDR2 as FYNNEI. The chain's CDR3 is CASSNMGAGNTIYF. CDR3 in DNA: TGTGCCAGCAGCAACATGGGCGCGGGAAACACCATATATTTT.

V usage is TRBV28 and J usage is TRBJ1-3, with D perhaps TRBD1 (6 bases). V lost 6 bases and J 4 bases, leaving 10 bases between the germline ends. Germline V gene sequence: CDR1 MDHEN, CDR2 SYDVKM. The CDR3 has 13 residues. This chain's CDR3 is CASRRDKGNTIYF. The CDR3 DNA sequence: TGTGCCAGCAGGCGGGACAAGGGAAACACCATATATTTT.

V usage is TRBV28 and J usage is TRBJ1-1, with D unclear. The CDR3 covers 14 residues. The V gene lost 2 bases and the J gene lost 3 bases, with 10 bases spanning the gap. The germline V gene encodes CDR1 MDHEN and CDR2 SYDVKM. CDR3 DNA: TGTGCCAGCAGTTTACTCACAGACGACACTGAAGCTTTCTTT. Protein: CASSLLTDDTEAFF.